The rows below give T cell receptor beta chains drawn from one sample of a study of response to subunit inactivated influenza vaccine. TCRdb reprocessed the RT-PCR reads with MiXCR, giving one entry per CDR3 protein. Of over 650,000 distinct CDR3 sequences in the sample, less than 20% were seen once. This material consisted of PBMCs from blood, taken roughly 5 days after vaccination. These receptors came from a man aged 45-65 years who received an inactivated influenza vaccine. CDR3s include the opening cysteine and the closing phenylalanine or tryptophan. Each record gives: clone size, J gene, D gene, V gene, CDR3 DNA, CDR3 protein. D genes are given only for firm matches. Clone size is not always given. Where it is, it says once, few, many or a class for expanded clones.

clone_size: few; j_call: TRBJ1-1; d_call: -; v_call: TRBV24-1; cdr3_nt: TGTGCCACCAGTGGTAGAGGCGGGCTCGAGACTGAAGCTTTCTTT; cdr3_aa: CATSGRGGLETEAFF
clone_size: -; j_call: TRBJ2-3; d_call: -; v_call: TRBV6-1; cdr3_nt: TGTGCCAGCAGCTCCCGGCGGGCTAGCACAGATACGCAGTATTTT; cdr3_aa: CASSSRRASTDTQYF
clone_size: -; j_call: TRBJ2-3; d_call: -; v_call: TRBV20-1; cdr3_nt: TGCAGTGCTAGGCTGAGCCCCACGCAGTATTTT; cdr3_aa: CSARLSPTQYF
clone_size: few; j_call: TRBJ1-2; d_call: -; v_call: TRBV7-2; cdr3_nt: TGTGCCAGCAGCTCACCAACTCGGACCGCTGGGGGCTACACCTTC; cdr3_aa: CASSSPTRTAGGYTF
clone_size: many; j_call: TRBJ2-7; d_call: -; v_call: TRBV20-1; cdr3_nt: TGCAGTGCGCCACCCGGGGTATCCTACGAGCAGTACTTC; cdr3_aa: CSAPPGVSYEQYF
clone_size: few; j_call: TRBJ1-1; d_call: -; v_call: TRBV6-2/TRBV6-3; cdr3_nt: TGTGCCAGCAGTTACGGGAGGGGAGACACTGAAGCTTTCTTT; cdr3_aa: CASSYGRGDTEAFF
clone_size: -; j_call: TRBJ1-5; d_call: -; v_call: TRBV12-3/TRBV12-4; cdr3_nt: TGTGCCAGCAGTTTCGGCACCACTAATCAGCCCCAGCATTTT; cdr3_aa: CASSFGTTNQPQHF
clone_size: few; j_call: TRBJ2-5; d_call: -; v_call: TRBV28; cdr3_nt: TGTGCCAGCAGTGACCGGGATCAAGAGACCCAGTACTTC; cdr3_aa: CASSDRDQETQYF
clone_size: -; j_call: TRBJ2-7; d_call: -; v_call: TRBV12-3/TRBV12-4; cdr3_nt: TGTGCCAGCAGTTTAGGCGCTAGAGGGTCCTACGAGCAGTACTTC; cdr3_aa: CASSLGARGSYEQYF
clone_size: few; j_call: TRBJ2-3; d_call: TRBD1; v_call: TRBV10-3; cdr3_nt: TGTGCCATCAGTGAGTCGCGCAGGGGGCCGGTAGATACGCAGTATTTT; cdr3_aa: CAISESRRGPVDTQYF
clone_size: few; j_call: TRBJ2-5; d_call: -; v_call: TRBV28; cdr3_nt: TGTGCCAGCAGTTCTCAAAAGGGTGGTATGGAGACCCAGTACTTC; cdr3_aa: CASSSQKGGMETQYF
clone_size: many; j_call: TRBJ2-3; d_call: TRBD2; v_call: TRBV6-2/TRBV6-3; cdr3_nt: TGTGCCAGCAGTTACTCGATGTCCCTAGCGGGAGGAGATACGCAGTATTTT; cdr3_aa: CASSYSMSLAGGDTQYF
clone_size: many; j_call: TRBJ2-5; d_call: -; v_call: TRBV29-1; cdr3_nt: TGCAGCGTTGAAGATGTTGAGGATTGGGAGACCCAGTACTTC; cdr3_aa: CSVEDVEDWETQYF
clone_size: -; j_call: TRBJ2-7; d_call: TRBD2; v_call: TRBV29-1; cdr3_nt: TGCAGCGTTGGGCTAGCGGGAGTGTACGAGCAGTACTTC; cdr3_aa: CSVGLAGVYEQYF
clone_size: -; j_call: TRBJ1-5; d_call: TRBD1; v_call: TRBV20-1; cdr3_nt: TGCAGTGCTAGAGATCTACAGGGGGATCAGCCCCAGCATTTT; cdr3_aa: CSARDLQGDQPQHF
clone_size: once; j_call: TRBJ1-1; d_call: -; v_call: TRBV12-3/TRBV12-4; cdr3_nt: TGTGCCAGCAGTACCGGGTCTTTGAACACTGAAGCTTTCTTT; cdr3_aa: CASSTGSLNTEAFF
clone_size: few; j_call: TRBJ1-2; d_call: -; v_call: TRBV7-2; cdr3_nt: TGTGCCAGCAGCCGCGGGGGGCACTATGGCTACACCTTC; cdr3_aa: CASSRGGHYGYTF
clone_size: -; j_call: TRBJ2-7; d_call: TRBD1; v_call: TRBV30; cdr3_nt: TGTGCCTGGAGGCAACAGGGGGCCTACGAGCAGTACTTC; cdr3_aa: CAWRQQGAYEQYF
clone_size: few; j_call: TRBJ2-2; d_call: -; v_call: TRBV5-1; cdr3_nt: TGCGCCAGCAGCTCACAGGGAGGGTACACCGGGGAGCTGTTTTTT; cdr3_aa: CASSSQGGYTGELFF
clone_size: -; j_call: TRBJ2-2; d_call: -; v_call: TRBV20-1; cdr3_nt: TGCAGTGCTCTTAGGGGAGGTTCTAGCGGGGAGCTGTTTTTT; cdr3_aa: CSALRGGSSGELFF
clone_size: -; j_call: TRBJ2-1; d_call: TRBD1; v_call: TRBV11-2; cdr3_nt: TGTGCCAGCAGCTTACTAGACAGGGTAGTGGAAAGCTCCTACAATGAGCAGTTCTTC; cdr3_aa: CASSLLDRVVESSYNEQFF
clone_size: few; j_call: TRBJ2-3; d_call: TRBD2; v_call: TRBV6-1; cdr3_nt: TGTGCCAGCAGCTCCCTAGCGGGCCAAGCCGGGGATACGCAGTATTTT; cdr3_aa: CASSSLAGQAGDTQYF
clone_size: few; j_call: TRBJ1-1; d_call: -; v_call: TRBV5-1; cdr3_nt: TGCGCCAGCAGCGACCTCCGGAACACTGAAGCTTTCTTT; cdr3_aa: CASSDLRNTEAFF
clone_size: -; j_call: TRBJ2-2; d_call: TRBD2; v_call: TRBV4-3; cdr3_nt: TGCGCCAGCAGTCTGGGGAGCGGGGGTACCGGGGAGCTGTTTTTT; cdr3_aa: CASSLGSGGTGELFF
clone_size: -; j_call: TRBJ2-7; d_call: -; v_call: TRBV6-2/TRBV6-3; cdr3_nt: TGTGCCAGCAGCCCCGTTACACTCCACGAGCAGTACTTC; cdr3_aa: CASSPVTLHEQYF
clone_size: few; j_call: TRBJ2-1; d_call: -; v_call: TRBV4-3; cdr3_nt: TGCGCCAGCAGCCAAGAGGGCTCGATGGGCCTTTACAATGAGCAGTTCTTC; cdr3_aa: CASSQEGSMGLYNEQFF
clone_size: few; j_call: TRBJ1-1; d_call: -; v_call: TRBV20-1; cdr3_nt: TGCAGTGCTAGAGATCGGATCAGAAACACTGAAGCTTTCTTT; cdr3_aa: CSARDRIRNTEAFF
clone_size: many; j_call: TRBJ2-1; d_call: -; v_call: TRBV12-3/TRBV12-4; cdr3_nt: TGTGCCAGCCGCCAATTTGTCGGTAAGGCGTTCTTC; cdr3_aa: CASRQFVGKAFF
clone_size: -; j_call: TRBJ1-5; d_call: -; v_call: TRBV15; cdr3_nt: TGTGCCACCAGCAGAGATGTGAGACCCAATCAGCCCCAGCATTTT; cdr3_aa: CATSRDVRPNQPQHF
clone_size: few; j_call: TRBJ1-6; d_call: -; v_call: TRBV6-2/TRBV6-3; cdr3_nt: TGTGCCAGCAGTTACCCGCGGAGGACTAATTCACCCCTCCACTTT; cdr3_aa: CASSYPRRTNSPLHF
clone_size: -; j_call: TRBJ2-1; d_call: TRBD1; v_call: TRBV7-3; cdr3_nt: TGTGCCAGCAGCTCTTCCTCCGGGACAGGGATCTACAATGAGCAGTTCTTC; cdr3_aa: CASSSSSGTGIYNEQFF
clone_size: -; j_call: TRBJ1-1; d_call: -; v_call: TRBV10-3; cdr3_nt: TGTGCCATCAGTGAGGCCGGGGGGGCGCGCCCCACTGAAGCTTTCTTT; cdr3_aa: CAISEAGGARPTEAFF
clone_size: -; j_call: TRBJ2-5; d_call: TRBD2; v_call: TRBV29-1; cdr3_nt: TGCAGCGTGAGACTAGCGCCCCAAGAGACCCAGTACTTC; cdr3_aa: CSVRLAPQETQYF
clone_size: many; j_call: TRBJ2-6; d_call: -; v_call: TRBV12-3/TRBV12-4; cdr3_nt: TGTGCCAGCAGTTTTTCCTCTGGGGCCAACGTCCTGACTTTC; cdr3_aa: CASSFSSGANVLTF
clone_size: few; j_call: TRBJ2-1; d_call: TRBD2; v_call: TRBV7-9; cdr3_nt: TGTGCCAGCAGCTCGGGGGGACTAGCGGACAATGAGCAGTTCTTC; cdr3_aa: CASSSGGLADNEQFF
clone_size: -; j_call: TRBJ2-7; d_call: TRBD1; v_call: TRBV6-2/TRBV6-3; cdr3_nt: TGTGCCAGCGGCCCTTGGACAGGGCAATACGAGCAGTACTTC; cdr3_aa: CASGPWTGQYEQYF
clone_size: -; j_call: TRBJ2-7; d_call: TRBD1; v_call: TRBV6-5; cdr3_nt: TGTGCCAGCAGTTACAGGTGGCAGGGGGCGAGGGTCTACGAGCAGTACTTC; cdr3_aa: CASSYRWQGARVYEQYF
clone_size: -; j_call: TRBJ2-3; d_call: -; v_call: TRBV7-9; cdr3_nt: TGTGCCAGCAGCTTAAGGGACCTAGGGCAGTATTTT; cdr3_aa: CASSLRDLGQYF
clone_size: -; j_call: TRBJ2-3; d_call: -; v_call: TRBV5-1; cdr3_nt: TGCGCCAGCAATCCGAGTCGCACGACAGATACGCAGTATTTT; cdr3_aa: CASNPSRTTDTQYF